This TCR beta chain emerged from a study of blood T cells in healthy people across ages. This clonotype was counted a single time. The V gene's germline CDR1 is SGHRS and CDR2 YFSETQ. V lost 0 bases, J lost 5 bases, and 15 bases lay in between. The CDR3 consists of 15 residues. The authors ran a second PCR of about 6 to 11 cycles using a sample-barcoded 5' primer and a J-beta primer mix. From the 5' RACE reads, TCRdb called clonotypes with MiXCR, one entry per CDR3 protein. The sample has fewer than 950,000 distinct CDR3 sequences; 53% are singletons. Sequenced input: blood. The chain recombines TRBV5-1 with TRBJ2-7, with D tentatively TRBD1 or TRBD2 (5 bases each). The TCR sequence derives from an elderly man in good health. The CDR3 sequence is CASSLDGQGRNEQYF. CDR3 bases: TGCGCCAGCAGCTTGGATGGTCAGGGACGGAACGAGCAGTACTTC.